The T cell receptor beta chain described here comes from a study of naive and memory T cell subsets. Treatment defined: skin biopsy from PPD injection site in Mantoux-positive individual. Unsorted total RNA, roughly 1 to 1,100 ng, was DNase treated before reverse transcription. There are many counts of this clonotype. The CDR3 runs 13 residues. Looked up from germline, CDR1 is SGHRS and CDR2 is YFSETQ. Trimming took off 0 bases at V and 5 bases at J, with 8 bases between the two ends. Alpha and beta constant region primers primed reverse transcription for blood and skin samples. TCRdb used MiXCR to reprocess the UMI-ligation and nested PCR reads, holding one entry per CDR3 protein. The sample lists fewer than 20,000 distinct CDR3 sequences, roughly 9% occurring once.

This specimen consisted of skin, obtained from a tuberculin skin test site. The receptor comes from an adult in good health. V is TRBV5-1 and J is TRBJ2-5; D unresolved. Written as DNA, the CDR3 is TGCGCCAGCAGCTTGGTTCCAATCGAGACCCAGTACTTC. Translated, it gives CASSLVPIETQYF.